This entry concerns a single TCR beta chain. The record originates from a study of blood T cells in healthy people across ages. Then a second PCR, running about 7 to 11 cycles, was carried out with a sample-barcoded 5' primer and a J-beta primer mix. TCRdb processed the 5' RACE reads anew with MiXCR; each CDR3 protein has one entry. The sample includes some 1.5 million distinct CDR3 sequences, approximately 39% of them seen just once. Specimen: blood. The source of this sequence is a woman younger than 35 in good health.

The CDR3 reads CASSGGRRSYEQYF. CDR3 sequence (DNA): TGCGCCAGCAGCGGGGGGCGACGCTCCTACGAGCAGTACTTC. The chain links TRBV10-2 to TRBJ2-7; D may be TRBD2 (7 bases). The germline V and J ends were trimmed by 6 bases and 0 bases, with 12 bases remaining between them. The CDR3 runs 14 residues. Germline loops: CDR1 WSHSY, CDR2 SAAADI.